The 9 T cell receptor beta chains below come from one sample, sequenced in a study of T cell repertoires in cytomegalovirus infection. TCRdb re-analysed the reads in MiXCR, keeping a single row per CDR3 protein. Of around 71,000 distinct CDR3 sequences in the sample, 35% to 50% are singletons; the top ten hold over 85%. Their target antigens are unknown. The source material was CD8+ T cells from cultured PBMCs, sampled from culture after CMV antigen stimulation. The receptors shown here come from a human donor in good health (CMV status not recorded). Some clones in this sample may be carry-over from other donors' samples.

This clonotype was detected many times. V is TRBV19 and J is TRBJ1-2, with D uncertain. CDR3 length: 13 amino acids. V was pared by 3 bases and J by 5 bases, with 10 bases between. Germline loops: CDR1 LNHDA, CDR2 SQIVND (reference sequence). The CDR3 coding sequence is TGTGCCAGTAGTATGACAAAAACGTATGGCTACACCTTC. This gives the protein CASSMTKTYGYTF.

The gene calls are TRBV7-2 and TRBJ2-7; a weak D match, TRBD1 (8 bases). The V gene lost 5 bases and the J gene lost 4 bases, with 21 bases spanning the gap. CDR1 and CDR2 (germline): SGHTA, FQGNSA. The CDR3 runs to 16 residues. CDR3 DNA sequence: TGTGCCAGCAGCCAGGGGGGGGGGAGACAGGGGTACGAGCAGTACTTC. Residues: CASSQGGGRQGYEQYF.

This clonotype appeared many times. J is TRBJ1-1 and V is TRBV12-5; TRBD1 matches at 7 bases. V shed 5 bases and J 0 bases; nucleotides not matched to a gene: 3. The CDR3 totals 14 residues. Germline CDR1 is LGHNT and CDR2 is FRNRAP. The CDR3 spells CASGPGTVNTEAFF. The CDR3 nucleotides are TGTGCTAGTGGTCCTGGGACAGTGAACACTGAAGCTTTCTTT.

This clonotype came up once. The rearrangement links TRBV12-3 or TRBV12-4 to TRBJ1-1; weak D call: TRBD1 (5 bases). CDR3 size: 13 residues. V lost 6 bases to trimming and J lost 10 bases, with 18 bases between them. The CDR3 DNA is TGTGCCAGCAGCTTGGGTGGGACCCGGGGAGCTTTCTTT. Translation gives CASSLGGTRGAFF.

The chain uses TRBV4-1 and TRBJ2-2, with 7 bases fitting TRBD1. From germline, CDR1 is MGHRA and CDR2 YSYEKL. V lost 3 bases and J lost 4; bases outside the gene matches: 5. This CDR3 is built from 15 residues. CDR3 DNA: TGCGCCAGCAGCCATCGAAGACAGGGCACCGGGGAGCTGTTTTTT. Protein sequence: CASSHRRQGTGELFF.

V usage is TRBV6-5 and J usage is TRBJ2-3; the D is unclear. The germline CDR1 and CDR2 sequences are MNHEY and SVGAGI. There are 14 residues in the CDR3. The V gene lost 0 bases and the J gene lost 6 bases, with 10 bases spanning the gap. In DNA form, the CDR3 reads TGTGCCAGCAGTTACTCGCTGGGGTTGGATACGCAGTATTTT. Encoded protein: CASSYSLGLDTQYF.

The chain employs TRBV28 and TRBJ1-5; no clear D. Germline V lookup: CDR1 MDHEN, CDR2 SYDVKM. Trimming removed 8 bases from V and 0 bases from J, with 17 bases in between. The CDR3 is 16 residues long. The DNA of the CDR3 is TGTGCCAGCCGCCTGGGCGCATTCGCTAGCAATCAGCCCCAGCATTTT. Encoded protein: CASRLGAFASNQPQHF.

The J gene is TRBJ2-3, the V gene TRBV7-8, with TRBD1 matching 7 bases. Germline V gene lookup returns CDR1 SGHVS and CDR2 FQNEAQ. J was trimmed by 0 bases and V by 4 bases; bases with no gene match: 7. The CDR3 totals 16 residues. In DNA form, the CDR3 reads TGTGCCAGCAGCTCAGGGACAGCTTTTAGCACAGATACGCAGTATTTT. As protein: CASSSGTAFSTDTQYF.

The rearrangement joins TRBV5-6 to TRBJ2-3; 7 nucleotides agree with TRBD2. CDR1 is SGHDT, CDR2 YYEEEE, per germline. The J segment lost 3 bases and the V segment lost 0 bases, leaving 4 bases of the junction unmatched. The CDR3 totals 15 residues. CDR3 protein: CASSLGSGATDTQYF. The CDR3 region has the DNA TGTGCCAGCAGCTTGGGAAGCGGGGCAACAGATACGCAGTATTTT.